This T cell receptor (beta chain) was found in a study of OX40 agonist ivuxolimab in advanced cancers. For the study at large: Antecedent anti-PD-1, anti-PD-L1 or anti-CTLA-4 therapy was permissible, with around 41% having received some.

Notes on this clone: The antigen remains unidentified.

CDR3 length: 16 amino acids. Trimming left V 5 bases short and J 3 bases short, with 16 bases between. Germline CDR1 and CDR2: SGHVS and FNYEAQ. General observations from the study: Mean expanded clone counts were higher in CD8+ than CD4+ T cells. At doses 0.1 to 3.0 mg/kg, CD4+ and CD8+ clones expanded.

Libraries were prepared by immunoSEQ multiplex PCR; TCRdb keeps only in-frame clonotypes and omits some of them. The table lists 78,000 or so clones, roughly 90% of them singletons. No patient had autoimmune disease or received systemic immunosuppression. The TCR comes from an adult with an advanced solid tumor such as melanoma, head and neck, liver or kidney cancer. The sequencing used CD4+ or CD8+ T cells sorted from blood, collected in a trial of the OX40 agonist ivuxolimab. This chain links TRBV7-6 with TRBJ1-4; D call uncertain. The CDR3 spells CASSQYVGGANEKLFF. In DNA form, the CDR3 reads TGTGCCAGCAGCCAGTACGTGGGCGGGGCTAATGAAAAACTGTTTTTT.